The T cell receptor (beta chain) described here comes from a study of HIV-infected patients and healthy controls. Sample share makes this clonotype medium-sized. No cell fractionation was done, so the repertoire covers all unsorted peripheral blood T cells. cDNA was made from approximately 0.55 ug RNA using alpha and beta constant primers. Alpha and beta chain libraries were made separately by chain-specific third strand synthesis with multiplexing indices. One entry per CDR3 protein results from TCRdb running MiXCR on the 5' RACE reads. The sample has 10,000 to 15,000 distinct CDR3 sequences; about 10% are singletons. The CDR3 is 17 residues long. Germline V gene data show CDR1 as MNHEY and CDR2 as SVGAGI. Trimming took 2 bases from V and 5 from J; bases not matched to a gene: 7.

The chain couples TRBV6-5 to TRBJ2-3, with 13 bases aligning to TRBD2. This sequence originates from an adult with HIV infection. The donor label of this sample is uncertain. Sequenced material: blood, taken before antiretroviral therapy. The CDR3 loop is CASSYMTGLAGRDTQYF. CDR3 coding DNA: TGTGCCAGCAGTTACATGACGGGACTAGCGGGGAGAGATACGCAGTATTTT.